The 19 T cell receptor beta chains below come from one sample, sequenced in a study of CD8+ T cells in alopecia areata. Indicated treatment: oral pan-JAK inhibitor, 5-10 mg twice daily. Extracted RNA was reverse transcribed into cDNA, the sequencing template. Libraries were prepared by immunoSEQ multiplex PCR; TCRdb keeps only in-frame clonotypes and omits some of them. The data contain 110,000 or so clones, approximately 52% of them singletons. This specimen consisted of CD8+ T cells sorted from blood, obtained at week 4, from a patient treated with tofacitinib. These receptor sequences come from a human donor with alopecia areata.

The chain is built from TRBV2 and TRBJ2-7; D is unresolved. The CDR3 extends over 15 amino acids. Germline V gene data show CDR1 as SNHLY and CDR2 as FYNNEI. Trimming left V 2 bases short and J 2 bases short, with 13 bases between. As DNA, the CDR3 is TGTGCCAGCAGTGAACCCAGCAGTCTGGCCTACGAGCAGTACTTC. Its protein is CASSEPSSLAYEQYF.

The rearrangement uses TRBV30 and TRBJ2-7; TRBD1 matches at 11 bases. Germline-derived CDR1 and CDR2 are GTSNPN and SVGIG (reference sequence). There are 14 residues in the CDR3. J was trimmed by 6 bases and V by 2 bases; bases with no gene match: 6. For the CDR3, the DNA is TGTGCCTGGAGTATAGGACAGGGGGCGGCCGAGCAGTACTTC. It codes for CAWSIGQGAAEQYF.

This clone was picked up a small number of times. This chain uses TRBV27 with TRBJ2-5; the D gene is possibly TRBD2 (6 bases). The CDR3 covers 15 residues. The germline CDR1 and CDR2 sequences are MNHEY and SMNVEV (reference sequence). Deletions cut 4 bases from V and 1 base from J, with 13 bases between. The CDR3 DNA follows: TGTGCCAGCAGTTGGGGGGAACCAACCCAAGAGACCCAGTACTTC. This codes for CASSWGEPTQETQYF.

This clone was seen once. Distinct nucleotide sequences in the sample also encode this CDR3. The chain links TRBV9 to TRBJ1-6, with D unresolved. Trimming removed 2 bases at V and 5 bases at J, with 8 bases between. Germline V gene sequence: CDR1 SGDLS, CDR2 YYNGEE. The CDR3 runs 14 residues. The CDR3 coding sequence is TGTGCCAGCAGCGTGGGTCAGAATAATTCACCCCTCCACTTT. Translated, it gives CASSVGQNNSPLHF.

Worth noting for this clone: A read error may account for a junction end that differs from germline. The chain employs TRBV7-7 and TRBJ2-5; 15 bases are a match to TRBD2. CDR3 length equals 19 residues. The germline CDR1 and CDR2 sequences are SSHAT and FNYEAQ (reference sequence). This chain's CDR3 is CASSPGLAGGPRDIETQYF. The CDR3 region has the DNA TGTGCTAGCAGCCCCGGACTAGCGGGGGGGCCTCGTGATATAGAGACCCAGTACTTC. The variable domain in full, with the rest retrieved from reference TRBV7-7 and TRBJ2-5, is GAGVSQSPRYKVTKRGQDVTLRCDPISSHATLYWYQQALGQGPEFLTYFNYEAQPDKSGLPSDRFSAERPEGSISTLTIQRTEQRDSAMYRCASSPGLAGGPRDIETQYFGPGTRLLVL.

The V gene is TRBV30, the J gene TRBJ2-6; D is uncertain. The CDR3 spans 17 residues. V was clipped by 0 bases and J by 0 bases, with 12 bases between them. Per the germline V gene, CDR1 is GTSNPN and CDR2 is SVGIG (reference sequence). The CDR3 nucleotides read TGTGCCTGGAGTGTACCAGGCCCACCCTCTGGGGCCAACGTCCTGACTTTC. As protein: CAWSVPGPPSGANVLTF.

In its sample, this clone was seen a few times. The chain combines TRBV7-9 with TRBJ2-1; 8 bases match TRBD2. The CDR3 is 16 residues long. V shed 5 bases, J shed 5 bases, and the junction held 11 bases outside the gene matches. Looked up from germline, CDR1 is SEHNR and CDR2 is FQNEAQ (reference sequence). The CDR3 DNA reads TGTGCCAGCAGCAGCCTTTTGCGGGGGGCCCACAATGAGCAGTTCTTC. It translates to CASSSLLRGAHNEQFF.

This clone has a handful of counts. The chain uses TRBV4-2 and TRBJ2-7; D is possibly TRBD1 (6 bases). The CDR3 runs to 15 residues. Germline lookup yields CDR1 LGHNA and CDR2 YNFKEQ. Trimming removed 0 bases at V and 3 bases at J, with 12 bases between. CDR3 bases: TGTGCCAGCAGCCAAGACACAGGGACCGACTACGAGCAGTACTTC. Translation: CASSQDTGTDYEQYF.

J is TRBJ2-2 and V is TRBV6-1; 9 positions agree with TRBD2. Germline loops: CDR1 MNHNS, CDR2 SASEGT. The CDR3 length is 15 residues. V lost 2 bases to trimming and J lost 5 bases; unmatched junction nucleotides: 3. The DNA of the CDR3 is TGTGCCAGCAGTGAACTCGGACTAGCGACCGGGGAGCTGTTTTTT. Protein product: CASSELGLATGELFF.

The chain recombines TRBV29-1 with TRBJ2-7, with TRBD2 as a possible D gene (7 bases). With 4 bases removed from V and 0 bases from J, the gap between germline ends came to 10 bases. The germline gives CDR1 SQVTM, CDR2 ANQGSEA. The CDR3 totals 13 residues. This CDR3 is CSVVGGDSYEQYF. CDR3 in DNA: TGCAGCGTTGTAGGGGGGGACTCCTACGAGCAGTACTTC.

The chain carries TRBV7-9 and TRBJ2-3, with D unclear. Germline V gives CDR1 SEHNR, CDR2 FQNEAQ (reference sequence). The V end lost 0 bases, the J end lost 5 bases, and 6 bases lay between the germline ends. The CDR3 extends over 13 amino acids. The CDR3 nucleotides are TGTGCCAGCAGCTTAGCCCCTCTAGATACGCAGTATTTT. Amino acids: CASSLAPLDTQYF.

This clone was detected only a few times. This sequence joins TRBV30 and TRBJ2-1; no clear D gene. V lost 5 bases and J lost 5, with 4 bases in between. Germline values: CDR1 GTSNPN, CDR2 SVGIG (reference sequence). The CDR3 extends over 10 amino acids. The CDR3 nucleotides read TGTGCCTGGGGGGACAATGAGCAGTTCTTC. Protein sequence: CAWGDNEQFF. The variable domain in full, completed from reference TRBV30 and TRBJ2-1, reads SQTIHQWPATLVQPVGSPLSLECTVEGTSNPNLYWYRQAAGRGLQLLFYSVGIGQISSEVPQNLSASRPQDRQFILSSKKLLLSDSGFYLCAWGDNEQFFGPGTRLTVL.

About this clone itself: The junction shows a germline mismatch at one end, possibly a read error. CDR3 amino acids: CSVVAGAGDTQYF. CDR3 DNA sequence: TGCAGCGTTGTGGCGGGGGCCGGGGATACGCAGTATTTC. The genes are TRBV29-1 and TRBJ2-3, with D perhaps matching TRBD2 (7 bases). There are 13 residues in the CDR3. CDR1 is SQVTM, CDR2 ANQGSEA, per germline.

The rearrangement links TRBV27 to TRBJ2-1, with D perhaps TRBD1 or TRBD2 (5 bases each). Germline lookup yields CDR1 MNHEY and CDR2 SMNVEV (reference sequence). The CDR3 sequence is 16 residues long. Between the trimmed V and J ends, which lost 5 bases and 0 bases, there was a span of 14 bases. In DNA, the CDR3 is TGTGCCAGCAGTGGGGGACCGCGGAGCTCCTACAATGAGCAGTTCTTC. Its protein product is CASSGGPRSSYNEQFF.

This clone was seen a handful of times. The J gene is TRBJ1-6, the V gene TRBV28; 9 positions agree with TRBD1. CDR1 is MDHEN, CDR2 SYDVKM, per germline. Trimming at V came to 5 bases and at J to 8 bases, leaving 7 bases not matched to a gene. The CDR3 extends over 15 amino acids. DNA for the CDR3: TGTGCCAGCAGTGCCGGGACAGGGTGGGATTCACCCCTCCACTTT. The encoded protein is CASSAGTGWDSPLHF. Looking up the rest from reference TRBV28 and TRBJ1-6 gives the full variable domain: DVKVTQSSRYLVKRTGEKVFLECVQDMDHENMFWYRQDPGLGLRLIYFSYDVKMKEKGDIPEGYSVSREKKERFSLILESASTNQTSMYLCASSAGTGWDSPLHFGNGTRLTVT.

The chain uses TRBV27 and TRBJ2-6; D is perhaps TRBD2 (5 bases). The V and J ends lost 5 bases and 0 bases respectively, with 11 bases between them. CDR3 size: 16 residues. Germline V gene data show CDR1 as MNHEY and CDR2 as SMNVEV (reference sequence). In DNA form, the CDR3 reads TGTGCCAGCAGTCGGACTGTTCCCTCTGGGGCCAACGTCCTGACTTTC. It codes for CASSRTVPSGANVLTF.

The CDR3 DNA follows: TGTGCCAGCAGTTTAGGGCCCAGGGCAACTAATGAAAAACTGTTTTTT. Translated: CASSLGPRATNEKLFF. V gene TRBV6-5 combines with J gene TRBJ1-4; possible D gene TRBD1, 5 bases. The CDR3 extends over 16 amino acids. Germline V lookup: CDR1 MNHEY, CDR2 SVGAGI. Deletions cut 4 bases from V and 0 bases from J, with 12 bases between.

The chain combines TRBV30 with TRBJ2-7, with a weak D call TRBD2 (5 bases). V lost 6 bases and J 2 bases, leaving 8 bases between the germline ends. From germline, CDR1 is GTSNPN and CDR2 SVGIG (reference sequence). This CDR3 is built from 11 residues. CDR3 region: CACSGAYEQYF. The CDR3 DNA sequence: TGTGCCTGCTCCGGGGCCTACGAGCAGTACTTC.

This clone turned up a few times. The CDR3 coding sequence is TGCGCCAGCAGCTTGACTCTGAGGACAGGGACTTTCACAGATACGCAGTATTTT. Encoded protein: CASSLTLRTGTFTDTQYF. This chain connects TRBV5-1 to TRBJ2-3; 8 bases fit TRBD1. Germline V gene data show CDR1 as SGHRS and CDR2 as YFSETQ. Trimming cost V 1 base and J 2 bases; bases outside gene matches: 12. This CDR3 has 18 residues.